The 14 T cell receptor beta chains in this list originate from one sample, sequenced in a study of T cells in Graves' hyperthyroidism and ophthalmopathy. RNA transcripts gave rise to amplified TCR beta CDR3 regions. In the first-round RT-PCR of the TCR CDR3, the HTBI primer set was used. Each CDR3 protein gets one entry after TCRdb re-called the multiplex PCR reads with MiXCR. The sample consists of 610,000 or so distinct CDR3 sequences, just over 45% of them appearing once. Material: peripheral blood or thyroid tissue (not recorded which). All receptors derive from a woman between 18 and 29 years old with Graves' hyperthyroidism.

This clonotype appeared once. In nucleotides, the CDR3 is TGTGCCAGCAGCTTAGAAGGGCTAGCGGGACGGAAACACTACAATGAGCAGTTCTTC. This encodes CASSLEGLAGRKHYNEQFF. This sequence joins TRBV7-6 and TRBJ2-1; 9 bases map to TRBD2. Per the germline V gene, CDR1 is SGHVS and CDR2 is FNYEAQ. Trimming removed 1 base from V and 3 bases from J; junction bases left unmatched: 13. CDR3 length equals 19 residues.

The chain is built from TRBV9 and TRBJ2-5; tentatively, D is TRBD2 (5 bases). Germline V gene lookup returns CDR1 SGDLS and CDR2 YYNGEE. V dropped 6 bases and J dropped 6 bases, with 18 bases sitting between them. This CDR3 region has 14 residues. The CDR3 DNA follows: TGTGCCAGCACCAGAGTGGGAGATGTAAAGACCCAGTACTTC. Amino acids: CASTRVGDVKTQYF.

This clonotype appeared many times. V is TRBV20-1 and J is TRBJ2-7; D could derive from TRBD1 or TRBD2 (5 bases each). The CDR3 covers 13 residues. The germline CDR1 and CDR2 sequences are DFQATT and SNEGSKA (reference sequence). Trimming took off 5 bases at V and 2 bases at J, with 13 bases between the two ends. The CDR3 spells CSAPGTGTYEQYF. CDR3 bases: TGCAGTGCTCCCGGGACGGGAACCTACGAGCAGTACTTC.

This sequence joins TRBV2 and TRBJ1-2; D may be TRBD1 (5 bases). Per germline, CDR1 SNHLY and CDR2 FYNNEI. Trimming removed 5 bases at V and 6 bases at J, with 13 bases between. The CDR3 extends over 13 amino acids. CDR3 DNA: TGTGCCAGCAGTACCGACAGAGGGGATGGCTACACCTTC. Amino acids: CASSTDRGDGYTF.

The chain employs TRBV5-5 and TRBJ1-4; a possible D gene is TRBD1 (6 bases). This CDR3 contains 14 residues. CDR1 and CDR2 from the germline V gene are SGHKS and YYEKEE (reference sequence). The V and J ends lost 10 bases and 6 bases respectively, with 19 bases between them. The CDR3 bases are TGTGCCTGGCATACAGGGTCGGGTGATGAAAAACTGTTTTTT. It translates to CAWHTGSGDEKLFF. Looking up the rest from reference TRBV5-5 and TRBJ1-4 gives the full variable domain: DAGVTQSPTHLIKTRGQQVTLRCSPISGHKSVSWYQQVLGQGPQFIFQYYEKEERGRGNFPDRFSARQFPNYSSELNVNALLLGDSALYLCAWHTGSGDEKLFFGSGTQLSVL.

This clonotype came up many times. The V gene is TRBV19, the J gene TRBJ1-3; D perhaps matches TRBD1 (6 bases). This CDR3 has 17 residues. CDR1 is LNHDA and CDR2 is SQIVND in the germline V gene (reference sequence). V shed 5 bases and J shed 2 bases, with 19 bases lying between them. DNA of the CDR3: TGTGCCAGTAGTGTCCATAGGGGGGGGCGGACTGGAAACACCATATATTTT. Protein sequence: CASSVHRGGRTGNTIYF.

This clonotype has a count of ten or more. The CDR3 spells CASSESGARGGYQPQHF. Written as DNA, the CDR3 is TGCGCCAGCAGTGAATCAGGGGCGCGAGGTGGGTATCAGCCCCAGCATTTT. The genes are TRBV10-2 and TRBJ1-5, with TRBD1 as a possible D gene (6 bases). The CDR3 runs 17 residues. Germline CDR1 is WSHSY and CDR2 is SAAADI. V gave up 3 bases and J gave up 5 bases, with 20 bases separating them.

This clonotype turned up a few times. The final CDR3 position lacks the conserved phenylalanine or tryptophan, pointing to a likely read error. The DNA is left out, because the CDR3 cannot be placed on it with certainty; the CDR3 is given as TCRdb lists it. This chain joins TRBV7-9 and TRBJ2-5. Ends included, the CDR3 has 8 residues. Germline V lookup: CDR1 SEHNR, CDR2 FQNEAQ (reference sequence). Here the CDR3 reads CASSLALG.

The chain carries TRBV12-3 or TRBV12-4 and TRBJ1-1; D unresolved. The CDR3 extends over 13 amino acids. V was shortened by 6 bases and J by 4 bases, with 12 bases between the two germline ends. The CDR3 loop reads CASSPLGGTEAFF. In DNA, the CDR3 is TGTGCCAGCAGCCCCCTGGGAGGCACTGAAGCTTTCTTT.

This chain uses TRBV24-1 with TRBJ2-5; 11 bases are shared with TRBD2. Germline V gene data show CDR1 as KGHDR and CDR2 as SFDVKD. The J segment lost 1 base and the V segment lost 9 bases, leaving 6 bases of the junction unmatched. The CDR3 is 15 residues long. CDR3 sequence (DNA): TGTGCCACCGCGACAGGGACTAGCGGCCAAGAGACCCAGTACTTC. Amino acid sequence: CATATGTSGQETQYF.

The CDR3, as DNA: TGTGCCAGCAGCCCATATAGCGCAAATATAGCCTACGAGCAGTACTTC. Residues: CASSPYSANIAYEQYF. The rearrangement links TRBV7-8 to TRBJ2-7, with D perhaps TRBD2 (5 bases). CDR3 length: 16 amino acids. CDR1 is SGHVS and CDR2 is FQNEAQ in the germline V gene. Trimming took off 5 bases at V and 2 bases at J, with 19 bases between the two ends.

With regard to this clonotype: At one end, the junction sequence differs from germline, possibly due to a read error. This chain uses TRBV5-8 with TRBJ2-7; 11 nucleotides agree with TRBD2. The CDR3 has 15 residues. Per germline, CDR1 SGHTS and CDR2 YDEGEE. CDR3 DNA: TGTGCCAGCAGCTTTAGCGGGAGGGGCACCGGGGAGCTGTACTTC. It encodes CASSFSGRGTGELYF.

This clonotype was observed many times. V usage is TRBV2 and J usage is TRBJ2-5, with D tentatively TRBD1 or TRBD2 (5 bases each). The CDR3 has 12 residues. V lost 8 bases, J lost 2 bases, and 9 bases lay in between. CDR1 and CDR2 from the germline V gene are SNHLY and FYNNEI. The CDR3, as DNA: TGTGCCAGCCGGGACCAGCAAGAGACCCAGTACTTC. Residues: CASRDQQETQYF.

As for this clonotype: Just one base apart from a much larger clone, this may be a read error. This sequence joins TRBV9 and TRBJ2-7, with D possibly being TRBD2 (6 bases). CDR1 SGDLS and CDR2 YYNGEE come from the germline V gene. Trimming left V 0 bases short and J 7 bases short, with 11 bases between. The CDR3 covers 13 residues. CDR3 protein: CASSVAGVNEQYF. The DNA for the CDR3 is TGTGCCAGCAGCGTAGCGGGGGTTAATGAGCAGTACTTC.